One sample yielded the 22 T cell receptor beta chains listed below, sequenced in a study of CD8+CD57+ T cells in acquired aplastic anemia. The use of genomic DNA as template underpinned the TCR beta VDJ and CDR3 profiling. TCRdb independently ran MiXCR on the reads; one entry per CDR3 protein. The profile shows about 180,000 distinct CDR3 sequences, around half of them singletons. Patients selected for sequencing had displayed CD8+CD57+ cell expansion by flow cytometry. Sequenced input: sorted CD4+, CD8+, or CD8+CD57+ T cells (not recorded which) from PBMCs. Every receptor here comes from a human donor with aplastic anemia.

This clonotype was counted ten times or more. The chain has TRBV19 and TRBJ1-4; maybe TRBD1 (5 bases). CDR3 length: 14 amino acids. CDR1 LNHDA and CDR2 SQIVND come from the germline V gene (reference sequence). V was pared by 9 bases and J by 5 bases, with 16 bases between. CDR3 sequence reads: CASQGRERNEKLFF. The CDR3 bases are TGTGCCAGCCAGGGCAGGGAACGGAATGAAAAACTGTTTTTT.

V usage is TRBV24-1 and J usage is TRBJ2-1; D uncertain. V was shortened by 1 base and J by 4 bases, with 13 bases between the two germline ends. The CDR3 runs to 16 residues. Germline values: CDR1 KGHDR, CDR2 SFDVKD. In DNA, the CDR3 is TGTGCCACCAGTGATTTCCCCCGGGTGGGGTACAATGAGCAGTTCTTC. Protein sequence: CATSDFPRVGYNEQFF.

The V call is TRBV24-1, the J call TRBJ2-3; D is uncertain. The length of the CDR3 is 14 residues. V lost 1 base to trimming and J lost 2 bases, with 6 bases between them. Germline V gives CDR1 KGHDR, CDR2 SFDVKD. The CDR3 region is CATSDFGNTDTQYF. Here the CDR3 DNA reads TGTGCCACCAGTGATTTCGGCAACACAGATACGCAGTATTTT.

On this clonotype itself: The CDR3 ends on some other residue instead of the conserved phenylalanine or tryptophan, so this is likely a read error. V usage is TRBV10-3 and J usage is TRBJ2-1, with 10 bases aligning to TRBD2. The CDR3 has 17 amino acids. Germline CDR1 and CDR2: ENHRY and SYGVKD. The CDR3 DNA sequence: TGCGCCACCGGAGAGCTTAAGCGGGGGGGCATTAACAATGAGCAGTTCTTA. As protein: CATGELKRGGINNEQFL.

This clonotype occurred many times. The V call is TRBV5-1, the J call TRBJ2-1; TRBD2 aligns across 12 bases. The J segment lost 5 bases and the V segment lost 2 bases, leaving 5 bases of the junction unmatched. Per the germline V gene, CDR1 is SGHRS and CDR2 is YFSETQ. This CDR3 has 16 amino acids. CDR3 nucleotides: TGCGCCAGCAGCTTACGGCTAGCGGGGGGGAACAATGAGCAGTTCTTC. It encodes CASSLRLAGGNNEQFF. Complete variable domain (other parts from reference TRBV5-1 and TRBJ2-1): KAGVTQTPRYLIKTRGQQVTLSCSPISGHRSVSWYQQTPGQGLQFLFEYFSETQRNKGNFPGRFSGRQFSNSRSEMNVSTLELGDSALYLCASSLRLAGGNNEQFFGPGTRLTVL.

In DNA, the CDR3 is TGCAGTGCCGAGGGGGGGGCGCAGTCATCTGGGGCCAACGTCCTGACTTTC. As protein: CSAEGGAQSSGANVLTF. V usage is TRBV20-1 and J usage is TRBJ2-6, with D perhaps matching TRBD2 (7 bases). This CDR3 is 17 amino acids long. CDR1 and CDR2 from the germline V gene are DFQATT and SNEGSKA (reference sequence). Deletions cut 6 bases from V and 1 base from J, with 19 bases between.

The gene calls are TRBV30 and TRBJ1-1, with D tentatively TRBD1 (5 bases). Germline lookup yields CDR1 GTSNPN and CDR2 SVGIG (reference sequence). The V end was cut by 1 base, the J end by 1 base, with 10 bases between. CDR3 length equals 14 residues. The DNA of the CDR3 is TGTGCCTGGAGTGAGGGACGGAGGAACACTGAAGCTTTCTTT. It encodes CAWSEGRRNTEAFF.

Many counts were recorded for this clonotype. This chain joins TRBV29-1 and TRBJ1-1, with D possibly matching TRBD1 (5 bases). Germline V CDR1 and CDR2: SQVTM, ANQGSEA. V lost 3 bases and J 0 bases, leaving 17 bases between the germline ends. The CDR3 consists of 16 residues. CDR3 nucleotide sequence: TGCAGCGTTGATCCATGGGGGGGGGGGATGAACACTGAAGCTTTCTTT. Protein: CSVDPWGGGMNTEAFF.

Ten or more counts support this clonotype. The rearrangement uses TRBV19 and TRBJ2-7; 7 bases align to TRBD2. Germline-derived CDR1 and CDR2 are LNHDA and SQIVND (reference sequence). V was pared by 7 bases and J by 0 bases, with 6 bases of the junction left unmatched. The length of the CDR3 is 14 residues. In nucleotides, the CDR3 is TGTGCCAGTAAAGACGGGGGGTACTCCTACGAGCAGTACTTC. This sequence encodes CASKDGGYSYEQYF.

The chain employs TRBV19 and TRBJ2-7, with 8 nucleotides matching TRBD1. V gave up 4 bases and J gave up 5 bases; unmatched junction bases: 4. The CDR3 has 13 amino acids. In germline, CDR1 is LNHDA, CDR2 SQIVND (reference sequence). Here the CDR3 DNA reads TGTGCCAGTAGTAGACAGGGGTCCAACGAGCAGTACTTC. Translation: CASSRQGSNEQYF.

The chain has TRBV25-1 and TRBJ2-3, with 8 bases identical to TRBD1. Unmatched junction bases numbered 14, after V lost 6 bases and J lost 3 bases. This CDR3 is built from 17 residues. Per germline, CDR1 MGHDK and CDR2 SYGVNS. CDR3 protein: CASSSVPGQAVTDTQYF. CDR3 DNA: TGTGCCAGCAGCTCCGTCCCGGGACAGGCTGTGACAGATACGCAGTATTTT.

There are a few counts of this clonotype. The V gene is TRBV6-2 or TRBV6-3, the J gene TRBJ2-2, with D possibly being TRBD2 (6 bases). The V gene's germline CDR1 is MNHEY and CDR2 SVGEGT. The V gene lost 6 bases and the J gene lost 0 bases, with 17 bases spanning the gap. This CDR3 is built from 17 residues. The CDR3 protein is CASSPPRGSANTGELFF. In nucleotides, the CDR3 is TGTGCCAGCAGCCCCCCCCGGGGGTCCGCGAACACCGGGGAGCTGTTTTTT.

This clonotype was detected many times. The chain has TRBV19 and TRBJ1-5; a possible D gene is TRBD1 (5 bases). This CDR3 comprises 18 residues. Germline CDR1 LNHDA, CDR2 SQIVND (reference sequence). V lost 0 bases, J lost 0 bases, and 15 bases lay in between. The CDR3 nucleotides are TGTGCCAGTAGTATAGACCCAAGGGGCTGGGGTAGCAATCAGCCCCAGCATTTT. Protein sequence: CASSIDPRGWGSNQPQHF.

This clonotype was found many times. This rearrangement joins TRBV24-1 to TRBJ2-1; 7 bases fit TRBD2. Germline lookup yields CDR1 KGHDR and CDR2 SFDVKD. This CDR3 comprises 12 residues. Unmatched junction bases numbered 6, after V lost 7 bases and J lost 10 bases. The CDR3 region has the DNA TGTGCCACCAGGGGGAGGGGTTCCGAGCAGTTCTTC. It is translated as CATRGRGSEQFF.

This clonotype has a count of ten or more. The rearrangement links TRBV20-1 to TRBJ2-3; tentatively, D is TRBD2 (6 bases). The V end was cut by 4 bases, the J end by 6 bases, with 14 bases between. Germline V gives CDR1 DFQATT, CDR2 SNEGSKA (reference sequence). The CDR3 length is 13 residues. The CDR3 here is CSATQAGLDTQYF. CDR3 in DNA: TGCAGTGCTACCCAGGCGGGGCTTGATACGCAGTATTTT.

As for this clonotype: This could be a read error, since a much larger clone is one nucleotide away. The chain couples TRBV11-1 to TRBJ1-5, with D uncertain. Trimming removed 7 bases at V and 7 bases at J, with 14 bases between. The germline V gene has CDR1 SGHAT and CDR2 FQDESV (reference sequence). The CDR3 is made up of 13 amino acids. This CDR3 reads CASNSYLGQPQHF. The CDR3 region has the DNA TGTGCCAGCAACTCCTATCTTGGGCAGCCCCAGCATTTT. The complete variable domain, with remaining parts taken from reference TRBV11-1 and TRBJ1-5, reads EAEVAQSPRYKITEKSQAVAFWCDPISGHATLYWYRQILGQGPELLVQFQDESVVDDSQLPKDRFSAERLKGVDSTLKIQPAELGDSAMYLCASNSYLGQPQHFGDGTRLSIL.

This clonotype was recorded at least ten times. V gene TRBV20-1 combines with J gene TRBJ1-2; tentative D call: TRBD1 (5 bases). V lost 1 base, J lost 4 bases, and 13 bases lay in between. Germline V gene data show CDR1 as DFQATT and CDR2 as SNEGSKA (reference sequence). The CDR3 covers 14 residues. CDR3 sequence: CSARGPGRGYGYTF. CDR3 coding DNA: TGCAGTGCTAGAGGTCCAGGGCGGGGCTATGGCTACACCTTC.

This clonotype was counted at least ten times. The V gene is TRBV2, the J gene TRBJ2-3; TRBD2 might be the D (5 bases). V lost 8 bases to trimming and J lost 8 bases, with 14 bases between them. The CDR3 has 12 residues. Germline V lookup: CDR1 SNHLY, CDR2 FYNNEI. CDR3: CASGPDEGTQYF. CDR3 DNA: TGTGCCAGCGGACCGGACGAGGGTACGCAGTATTTT.

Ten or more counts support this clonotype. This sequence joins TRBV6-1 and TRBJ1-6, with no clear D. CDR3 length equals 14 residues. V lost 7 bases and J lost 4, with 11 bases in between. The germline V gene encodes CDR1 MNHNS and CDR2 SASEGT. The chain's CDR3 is CASKFSGYNSPLHF. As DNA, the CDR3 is TGTGCCAGCAAATTTAGTGGATATAATTCACCCCTCCACTTT.

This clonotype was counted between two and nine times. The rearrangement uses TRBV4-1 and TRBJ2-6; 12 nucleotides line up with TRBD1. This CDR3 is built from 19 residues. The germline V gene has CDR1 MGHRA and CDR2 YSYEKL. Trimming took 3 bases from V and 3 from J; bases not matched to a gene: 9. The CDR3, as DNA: TGCGCCAGCAGCCAGGACCCCGGGACAGGGGGCGGTGGGGCCAACGTCCTGACTTTC. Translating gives CASSQDPGTGGGGANVLTF.

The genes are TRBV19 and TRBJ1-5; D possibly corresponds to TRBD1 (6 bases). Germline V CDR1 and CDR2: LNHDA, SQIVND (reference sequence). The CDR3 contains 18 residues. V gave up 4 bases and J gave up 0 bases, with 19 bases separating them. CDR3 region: CASSTPSDRTYSNQPQHF. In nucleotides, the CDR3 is TGTGCCAGTAGTACCCCCTCAGACAGGACGTATAGCAATCAGCCCCAGCATTTT. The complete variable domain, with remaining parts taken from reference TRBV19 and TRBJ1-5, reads DGGITQSPKYLFRKEGQNVTLSCEQNLNHDAMYWYRQDPGQGLRLIYYSQIVNDFQKGDIAEGYSVSREKKESFPLTVTSAQKNPTAFYLCASSTPSDRTYSNQPQHFGDGTRLSIL.

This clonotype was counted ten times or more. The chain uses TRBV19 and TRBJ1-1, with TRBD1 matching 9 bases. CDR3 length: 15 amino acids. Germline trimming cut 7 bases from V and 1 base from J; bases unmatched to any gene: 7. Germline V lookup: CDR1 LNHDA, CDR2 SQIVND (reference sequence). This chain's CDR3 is CASIPTGGWNTEAFF. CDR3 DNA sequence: TGTGCCAGTATTCCAACAGGGGGCTGGAACACTGAAGCTTTCTTT. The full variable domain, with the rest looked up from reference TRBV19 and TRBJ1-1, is DGGITQSPKYLFRKEGQNVTLSCEQNLNHDAMYWYRQDPGQGLRLIYYSQIVNDFQKGDIAEGYSVSREKKESFPLTVTSAQKNPTAFYLCASIPTGGWNTEAFFGQGTRLTVV.